This TCR beta chain comes out of a study of blood T cell repertoires in COVID-19. Study at large: PBMCs, B-cell-depleted T cells, or T cells provided the cDNA or gDNA that made up the material.

This clone is a singleton in its sample. Per the authors' pipeline: By means of reference gene primer amplification, nucleated cell counts were estimated. Clones were read by immunoSEQ multiplex PCR, and TCRdb kept only the in-frame ones, dropping some. V and J calls and clone size are copied from that table; D and trimming were computed from the DNA. This table holds a few hundred thousand clones, about nine tenths found once. The clonotype comes from a man between 18 and 29 years old with active or convalescent COVID-19. The sequenced material came from peripheral blood.

CDR3 protein: CASSQFASRSIGYTF. CDR3 bases: TGTGCCAGCAGCCAATTTGCCAGTCGCTCGATTGGCTACACCTTC. The J gene is TRBJ1-2, the V gene TRBV14, with D unclear. Trimming cost V 2 bases and J 7 bases, with 17 bases left between them. CDR3 length equals 15 residues. From germline, CDR1 is SGHDN and CDR2 FVKESK.